Reported below is one T cell receptor (beta chain). The antigen is not known. Germline lookup yields CDR1 SNHLY and CDR2 FYNNEI. The V end lost 2 bases, the J end lost 3 bases, and 11 bases lay between the germline ends. The CDR3 is made up of 14 amino acids. These data are taken from a study of siplizumab effects on memory and regulatory T cells. Assays covered around 100,000 TCR templates per sample. This table comes from immunoSEQ multiplex PCR, and its TCRdb copy is limited to in-frame clones, with some not included. There are about 100,000 clones in the sample; about 90% occur only once, and 0.55% to 0.95% lies in the top ten. Overall study findings and caveats: Proliferating CD4+ or CD8+ clones, roughly 80-95% of them, lacked an assignable naive or memory phenotype. A mean of about 70% of mappable alloreactive CD4+ clones were Treg-derived with siplizumab, compared with more than 25% in controls. In unstimulated cells, naive T cells appeared more diverse than memory T cells and seemed major alloresponse contributors.

The V gene is TRBV2, the J gene TRBJ2-7, with D possibly being TRBD1 or TRBD2 (5 bases each). The sequence derives from a human donor in good health. Input material: Tregs sorted from blood. This chain's CDR3 is CASSEQGEGYEQYF. In DNA, the CDR3 is TGTGCCAGCAGTGAACAGGGCGAGGGCTACGAGCAGTACTTC.